The rows below give T cell receptor beta chains drawn from one sample of a study of blood T cell repertoires in COVID-19. Only in-frame clones appear in the TCRdb table, and some are missing; sequencing was by immunoSEQ multiplex PCR. The data show 8,500 to 10,000 clones, with roughly 77% seen just once and about 23% held by the top ten. Material for sequencing was peripheral blood. These TCRs come from a man aged 60 to 69 with active COVID-19. CDR3s include the opening cysteine and the closing phenylalanine or tryptophan. D genes are given only for firm matches. Expanded clones get a size class; other rows say once, few or many, or leave the size out.

size	V	J	D	CDR3	DNA
.	TRBV5-6	TRBJ1-1	.	CASSLNRDTEAFF	TGTGCCAGCAGCCTAAACAGGGACACTGAAGCTTTCTTT
.	TRBV28	TRBJ1-2	TRBD1	CASSLGQGRGYTF	TGTGCCAGCAGTTTGGGACAGGGGAGAGGCTACACCTTC
.	TRBV28	TRBJ2-5	TRBD1	CASSKRQGPQETQYF	TGTGCCAGCAGTAAACGACAGGGGCCGCAAGAGACCCAGTACTTC
.	TRBV28	TRBJ1-5	TRBD1	CASSMTGLGPNQPQHF	TGTGCCAGCAGCATGACAGGGCTAGGCCCTAATCAGCCCCAGCATTTT
.	TRBV14	TRBJ2-3	.	CASSLTGGDTQYF	TGTGCCAGCAGCCTGACTGGGGGGGATACGCAGTATTTT
.	TRBV7-8	TRBJ2-3	.	CASSPVQSSTDTQYF	TGTGCCAGCAGCCCGGTCCAATCTAGCACAGATACGCAGTATTTT
.	TRBV29-1	TRBJ2-5	.	CSVALATQRETQYF	TGCAGCGTTGCCCTAGCGACCCAAAGGGAGACCCAGTACTTC
.	TRBV7-6	TRBJ2-2	TRBD1	CASRSGQGTPGELFF	TGTGCCAGCAGGTCGGGACAGGGGACGCCCGGGGAGCTGTTTTTT
.	TRBV7-9	TRBJ1-2	TRBD1	CASSLAGGAGYTF	TGTGCCAGCAGCTTGGCAGGGGGCGCGGGCTACACCTTC
.	TRBV5-1	TRBJ2-2	TRBD2	CASSPPVAGTGELFF	TGCGCCAGCAGCCCCCCGGTAGCGGGCACCGGGGAGCTGTTTTTT
.	TRBV28	TRBJ2-7	TRBD1	CASSLQGAATYEQYF	TGTGCCAGCAGTTTACAGGGGGCCGCTACCTACGAGCAGTACTTC
.	TRBV21-1	TRBJ2-7	.	CASSKAGRSYEQYF	TGTGCCAGCAGCAAAGCGGGGCGGAGCTACGAGCAGTACTTC
.	TRBV5-1	TRBJ1-6	TRBD1	CASSPRTGYNSPLHF	TGCGCCAGCAGCCCCCGGACAGGGTATAATTCACCCCTCCACTTT
.	TRBV6-2/TRBV6-3	TRBJ2-3	TRBD2	CASSYSQLAGGPDTQYF	TGTGCCAGCAGTTACTCGCAACTAGCGGGGGGGCCGGATACGCAGTATTTT
.	TRBV19	TRBJ2-7	TRBD1	CASSMGQYEQYF	TGTGCCAGTAGTATGGGACAGTACGAGCAGTACTTC
.	TRBV7-8	TRBJ2-7	.	CASSLVALGYEQYF	TGTGCCAGCAGCTTAGTTGCCCTAGGCTACGAGCAGTACTTC
.	TRBV18	TRBJ2-7	.	CASSPSAIVSSYEQYF	TGTGCCAGCTCACCAAGTGCTATTGTGAGCTCCTACGAGCAGTACTTC
once	TRBV5-1	TRBJ1-3	.	CASSAGNGNTIYF	TGCGCCTCTTCAGCGGGGAATGGAAACACCATATATTTT
.	TRBV19	TRBJ2-6	.	CASSILQEGANVLTF	TGTGCCAGTAGTATATTGCAGGAAGGGGCCAACGTCCTGACTTTC
.	TRBV11-2	TRBJ2-7	TRBD1	CASSLTGAYEQYF	TGTGCCAGCAGCTTGACAGGGGCCTACGAGCAGTACTTC
few	TRBV5-4	TRBJ2-2	.	CASSPPEGGQVTGELFF	TGTGCCAGCAGCCCTCCGGAAGGCGGGCAGGTAACCGGGGAGCTGTTTTTT
.	TRBV7-2	TRBJ2-3	TRBD2	CASSPRTSGLFGDTQYF	TGTGCCAGCAGCCCCCGGACTAGCGGTCTCTTTGGCGATACGCAGTATTTT
.	TRBV7-2	TRBJ2-1	TRBD2	CASSLGGGGRLSNEQFF	TGTGCCAGCAGCTTAGGAGGTGGCGGGAGGCTATCAAATGAGCAGTTCTTC
.	TRBV15	TRBJ2-7	TRBD1	CATRGQGRDQYF	TGTGCCACGAGAGGACAGGGTAGAGATCAGTACTTC
.	TRBV12-5	TRBJ1-2	.	CASGTHQAAGGYTF	TGTGCTAGTGGCACCCATCAGGCAGCCGGTGGCTACACCTTC
.	TRBV28	TRBJ1-2	.	CASRTGSGYTF	TGTGCCAGCAGGACAGGATCTGGCTACACCTTC
few	TRBV7-9	TRBJ2-2	.	CASSRRPGQNTGELFF	TGTGCCAGCAGCCGGCGACCGGGACAGAACACCGGGGAGCTGTTTTTT
.	TRBV2	TRBJ2-3	.	CASESLGGTDTQYF	TGTGCCAGCGAATCCTTGGGAGGCACAGATACGCAGTATTTT
.	TRBV7-9	TRBJ2-3	.	CASSLIGADTQYF	TGTGCCAGCAGCTTGATCGGGGCAGATACGCAGTATTTT
.	TRBV28	TRBJ2-7	TRBD2	CASSPGGGRHEQYF	TGTGCCAGCAGTCCCGGGGGGGGGCGGCACGAGCAGTACTTC
.	TRBV19	TRBJ2-3	TRBD2	CASSRSSGNTDTQYF	TGTGCCAGTAGTCGGTCTAGCGGTAACACAGATACGCAGTATTTT
.	TRBV5-4	TRBJ1-3	.	CASSSGGDPAGNTIYF	TGTGCCAGCTCCTCTGGCGGGGACCCCGCTGGAAACACCATATATTTT
.	TRBV11-3	TRBJ1-3	.	CASSLRASSGNTIYF	TGTGCCAGCAGCTTGAGGGCAAGCTCTGGAAACACCATATATTTT
.	TRBV27	TRBJ2-6	.	CASSFSVGAGANVLTF	TGTGCCAGCAGTTTCTCTGTAGGAGCTGGGGCCAACGTCCTGACTTTC
.	TRBV25-1	TRBJ1-2	.	CASSDPGRSGYTF	TGTGCCAGCAGTGATCCAGGGAGGAGTGGCTACACCTTC
.	TRBV11-2	TRBJ2-3	.	CASSLTGADTDTQYF	TGTGCCAGCAGCTTAACTGGGGCCGACACAGATACGCAGTATTTT
.	TRBV6-6	TRBJ2-1	TRBD2	CASSYASGGTNEQFF	TGTGCCAGCAGTTACGCTAGCGGGGGGACAAATGAGCAGTTCTTC
once	TRBV2	TRBJ1-2	TRBD1	CASSGGTGINYGYTF	TGTGCCAGCAGTGGCGGGACAGGGATCAACTATGGCTACACCTTC
.	TRBV4-2	TRBJ2-7	TRBD1	CASSQGLLRQGVSMSSYEQYF	TGTGCCAGCAGCCAAGGGTTGCTCCGACAGGGCGTATCTATGTCCTCCTACGAGCAGTACTTC
.	TRBV11-3	TRBJ1-6	.	CASSLTLWDTEASPLHF	TGTGCCAGCAGCTTAACCCTCTGGGACACTGAGGCATCACCCCTCCACTTT
.	TRBV5-1	TRBJ2-2	.	CATSPGTGELFF	TGCGCCACCTCCCCAGGGACCGGGGAGCTGTTTTTT
.	TRBV7-9	TRBJ2-3	TRBD2	CASSISGGTLTDTQYF	TGTGCCAGCAGCATTAGCGGGGGGACCCTCACAGATACGCAGTATTTT
few	TRBV27	TRBJ2-6	.	CASKRQEGANVLTF	TGTGCCAGCAAGAGACAGGAGGGGGCCAACGTCCTGACTTTC
.	TRBV5-1	TRBJ1-2	.	CASSTANYGYTF	TGCGCCAGCAGCACAGCTAACTATGGCTACACCTTC
.	TRBV9	TRBJ1-2	.	CASSVAAQGRGYTF	TGTGCCAGCAGCGTAGCTGCACAGGGTCGTGGCTACACCTTC
once	TRBV6-5	TRBJ1-2	TRBD1	CASRSQGAYGYTF	TGTGCCAGCAGGTCACAGGGGGCGTACGGCTACACCTTC
.	TRBV27	TRBJ1-1	.	CASSSLKSGLVNTEAFF	TGTGCCAGCAGTTCCCTCAAGAGTGGGCTCGTGAACACTGAAGCTTTCTTT
.	TRBV6-2/TRBV6-3	TRBJ1-5	TRBD1	CASSYRSGTGGGNQPQHF	TGTGCCAGCAGTTACCGGTCCGGGACAGGGGGCGGCAATCAGCCCCAGCATTTT
.	TRBV7-9	TRBJ2-4	.	CASSEVKAKNIQYF	TGTGCCAGCAGCGAGGTAAAAGCCAAAAACATTCAGTACTTC
.	TRBV24-1	TRBJ2-1	TRBD2	CATSDPGRGEEFF	TGTGCCACCAGTGACCCGGGACGGGGGGAGGAGTTCTTC
few	TRBV12-3/TRBV12-4	TRBJ2-5	.	CASRWGRETQYF	TGTGCCAGCAGATGGGGGCGTGAGACCCAGTACTTC
once	TRBV19	TRBJ1-4	TRBD1	CASSLTLGTGSTNEKLFF	TGTGCCAGTAGTCTGACCCTCGGGACAGGTTCAACTAATGAAAAACTGTTTTTT
.	TRBV10-3	TRBJ1-1	.	CAISLGAENTEAFF	TGTGCCATCAGTCTGGGGGCGGAAAACACTGAAGCTTTCTTT
.	TRBV11-3	TRBJ2-7	.	CASSVGGVTSFTYEQYF	TGTGCCAGCAGCGTCGGAGGGGTCACGAGCTTCACCTACGAGCAGTACTTC
.	TRBV6-6	TRBJ1-1	.	CASSPGFRGKNTEAFF	TGTGCCAGCAGTCCGGGGTTTCGAGGGAAGAACACTGAAGCTTTCTTT